This record concerns one T cell receptor (beta chain) sequence. Its antigen remains unidentified. V was trimmed by 3 bases and J by 10 bases, leaving 13 bases between them. CDR1 is SGHAT and CDR2 is FQNNGV in the germline V gene. This CDR3 is 14 amino acids long. The PCR had 60 Vbeta and 13 Jbeta primers. In the authors' workflow: Counted up in a later analysis, unique TCR beta chains came to some 82 million, with around 11 million shared. TCRdb's table, derived via immunoSEQ multiplex PCR, lists solely in-frame clones and lacks some. V, J and clone size are those of that table, while D and trimming were read from the DNA. The sample gives 200,000 to 300,000 clones, 82% of which show up once; 5% to 6.5% is in the top ten. This entry belongs to a study of cytomegalovirus exposure and HLA in healthy donors. Study-wide points: TCR beta sequences numbering 15,000 to 20,000 were associated with HLA alleles at 0.05 false discovery rate in a later analysis. A few V segments could not be told apart, such as TRBV6-2 and TRBV6-3, and were left out.

The sample taken for sequencing was PBMCs. V gene TRBV11-2 combines with J gene TRBJ1-6, with D maybe TRBD1 (6 bases). The source of this sequence is a woman aged 40 to 50 in good health and CMV-seropositive. The CDR3 here is CASSFAGERSPLHF. As DNA, the CDR3 is TGTGCCAGCAGCTTTGCAGGGGAGCGCTCACCCCTCCACTTT.